The 31 T cell receptor beta chains below come from one sample, sequenced in a study of T cells in Graves' hyperthyroidism and ophthalmopathy. Authors of the study amplified TCR beta CDR3 regions from RNA transcripts. First-round RT-PCR with HTBI primers amplified the TCR CDR3 region. TCRdb processed the multiplex PCR reads anew with MiXCR; each CDR3 protein has one entry. The sample lists under 700,000 distinct CDR3 sequences; around 42% were seen once. Sequenced material: peripheral blood or thyroid tissue (not recorded which). The receptor source for this set is a woman aged 18-29 years with Graves' hyperthyroidism.

V is TRBV29-1 and J is TRBJ2-5, with D unclear. CDR1 and CDR2 (germline): SQVTM, ANQGSEA. The CDR3 extends over 11 amino acids. Written as DNA, the CDR3 is TGCAGGGACGGTGTCGGGGAGACCCAGTACTTC. Protein sequence: CRDGVGETQYF.

The J gene is TRBJ1-4, the V gene TRBV2; D not resolved. The CDR3 has 17 residues. Germline-derived CDR1 and CDR2 are SNHLY and FYNNEI. The V and J ends lost 2 bases and 5 bases respectively, with 18 bases between them. CDR3: CASSELGSGPYNEKLFF. As DNA, the CDR3 is TGTGCCAGCAGTGAACTTGGGAGCGGGCCATACAATGAAAAACTGTTTTTT.

There are many counts of this clonotype. The V call is TRBV15, the J call TRBJ2-6; a possible D gene is TRBD2 (5 bases). Trimming shortened V by 1 base and J by 1 base, and 5 bases separated the two germline ends. The V gene's germline CDR1 is LNHNV and CDR2 YYDKDF (reference sequence). CDR3 size: 15 residues. CDR3 coding DNA: TGTGCCACCAGCAGAGCGGGGTCTGGGGCCAACGTCCTGACTTTC. Translating it yields CATSRAGSGANVLTF.

This clonotype came up a few times. In DNA form, the CDR3 reads TGTGCCAGTAGTATGGGGACAGGGCACTACGAGCAGTACTTC. Amino acid sequence: CASSMGTGHYEQYF. The chain uses TRBV19 and TRBJ2-7; 9 positions agree with TRBD1. The CDR3 consists of 14 residues. Germline V gene data show CDR1 as LNHDA and CDR2 as SQIVND (reference sequence). The ends lost 3 bases at V and 3 bases at J; junction bases unmatched: 3.

Points on this clonotype: A read error may explain this, as a much larger clone is one base away. The chain recombines TRBV2 with TRBJ1-1; 8 bases match TRBD1. The CDR3 loop spans 14 amino acids. The V segment lost 8 bases and the J segment 1 base; nucleotides outside the gene matches: 6. CDR1 SNHLY and CDR2 FYNNEI come from the germline V gene. This chain's CDR3 is CASGLGQGNTEAFF. The CDR3 nucleotides read TGTGCCAGCGGACTTGGACAGGGGAACACTGAAGCTTTCTTT.

Concerning this clonotype itself: A single base separates this from a much larger clone, so it may be a read error. The chain has TRBV15 and TRBJ2-5; TRBD2 might be the D (6 bases). The CDR3 spans 13 residues. V lost 7 bases to trimming and J lost 4 bases, with 13 bases between them. Looked up from germline, CDR1 is LNHNV and CDR2 is YYDKDF (reference sequence). CDR3 sequence: CATTGGNPETQYF. CDR3 DNA sequence: TGTGCCACCACGGGCGGGAATCCAGAGACCCAGTACTTC.

This chain uses TRBV20-1 with TRBJ1-2; D is unresolved. The germline V and J ends were trimmed by 7 bases and 8 bases, with 17 bases remaining between them. The CDR3 sequence is 12 residues long. Per germline, CDR1 DFQATT and CDR2 SNEGSKA (reference sequence). This CDR3 is CSVVAKDVGYTF. The CDR3 nucleotides are TGCAGTGTAGTGGCCAAGGATGTCGGCTACACCTTC.

Only a few counts were recorded for this clonotype. The V and J genes are TRBV7-8 and TRBJ1-2, with D perhaps TRBD1 (5 bases). Germline-derived CDR1 and CDR2 are SGHVS and FQNEAQ. V was pared by 7 bases and J by 2 bases, with 14 bases between. The CDR3 covers 14 residues. CDR3 residues: CASTSWKGNYGYTF. CDR3 sequence (DNA): TGTGCCAGCACCTCCTGGAAGGGGAACTATGGCTACACCTTC.

The rearrangement joins TRBV14 to TRBJ2-7; the D gene could be TRBD1 or TRBD2 (5 bases each). Trimming stripped 0 bases from V and 5 bases from J, with 8 bases between. The V gene's germline CDR1 is SGHDN and CDR2 FVKESK. The CDR3 length is 13 residues. CDR3 bases: TGTGCCAGCAGCCAAGAGGGGACCAACGAGCAGTACTTC. Translating it yields CASSQEGTNEQYF.

The V gene is TRBV9, the J gene TRBJ1-2; tentative D call: TRBD1 (5 bases). CDR1 SGDLS and CDR2 YYNGEE come from the germline V gene. V was pared by 0 bases and J by 6 bases, with 21 bases between. The CDR3 runs to 17 residues. The CDR3 DNA reads as TGTGCCAGCAGCGTAGCAGATCACACAGGTGTCCCGAATGGCTACACCTTC. As protein: CASSVADHTGVPNGYTF.

Concerning this clonotype itself: This may be a read error: a much more frequent sequence differs by one nucleotide. V and J are TRBV7-9 and TRBJ1-1; tentative D call: TRBD1 (6 bases). CDR3 length: 14 residues. Germline loops: CDR1 SEHNR, CDR2 FQNEAQ (reference sequence). CDR3 bases: TGTGCCGGCAGCTTACTACAGGGCAGCACTGAAGCTTTCTTT. Its translation is CAGSLLQGSTEAFF. The whole variable domain, remainder taken from reference TRBV7-9 and TRBJ1-1, is DTGVSQNPRHKITKRGQNVTFRCDPISEHNRLYWYRQTLGQGPEFLTYFQNEAQLEKSRLLSDRFSAERPKGSFSTLEIQRTEQGDSAMYLCAGSLLQGSTEAFFGQGTRLTVV.

This clonotype showed up just a few times. An end of the junction does not agree with germline; a read error may underlie this. The gene calls are TRBV10-3 and TRBJ2-7; TRBD1 matches at 11 bases. The CDR3 consists of 15 residues. CDR1 is ENHRY, CDR2 SYGVKD, per germline. CDR3 protein: CASSPGQGARYEQYF. CDR3 DNA sequence: TGTGCCAGCAGTCCCGGACAGGGGGCACGCTACGAGCAGTACTTC.

This clonotype was seen a handful of times. This rearrangement joins TRBV7-9 to TRBJ2-7; D remains unclear. Trimming removed 1 base at V and 2 bases at J, with 12 bases between. The V gene's germline CDR1 is SEHNR and CDR2 FQNEAQ (reference sequence). The CDR3 has 15 residues. The CDR3 sequence: CASSLVAIETYEQYF. The CDR3 nucleotides read TGTGCCAGCAGCTTAGTGGCCATCGAAACCTACGAGCAGTACTTC.

This clonotype was counted only a few times. The rearrangement links TRBV15 to TRBJ2-6; no firm D call. From germline, CDR1 is LNHNV and CDR2 YYDKDF (reference sequence). V was clipped by 3 bases and J by 0 bases, with 9 bases between them. This CDR3 contains 16 residues. DNA of the CDR3: TGTGCCACCAGCAGCGTAGGCGGCTCTGGGGCCAACGTCCTGACTTTC. Translated: CATSSVGGSGANVLTF.

This clonotype was seen just once. The chain is built from TRBV20-1 and TRBJ2-5; perhaps TRBD1 as D (6 bases). CDR3 length: 14 amino acids. In germline, CDR1 is DFQATT, CDR2 SNEGSKA (reference sequence). V dropped 3 bases and J dropped 5 bases, with 16 bases sitting between them. The CDR3 bases are TGCAGTGCTAGGCCGGACAGTCTTGCCGAGACCCAGTACTTC. Its translation: CSARPDSLAETQYF.

This clonotype was counted many times. The chain carries TRBV7-2 and TRBJ1-1, with D unclear. Trimming removed 0 bases at V and 2 bases at J, with 7 bases between. The CDR3 runs 14 residues. Germline values: CDR1 SGHTA, CDR2 FQGNSA. The DNA for the CDR3 is TGTGCCAGCAGCTTAGCGACCGCCAACACTGAAGCTTTCTTT. It yields the protein CASSLATANTEAFF.

This CDR3 is CASSQDIGTPHGYTF. Here the CDR3 DNA reads TGTGCCAGCAGCCAAGATATTGGGACCCCCCATGGCTACACCTTC. V gene TRBV14 combines with J gene TRBJ1-2, with D perhaps TRBD1 (5 bases). CDR1 is SGHDN and CDR2 is FVKESK in the germline V gene. Trimming took 0 bases from V and 6 from J, leaving 14 bases between them. The CDR3 sequence is 15 residues long.

This chain uses TRBV15 with TRBJ2-6; 10 bases map to TRBD1. CDR3 length equals 15 residues. Germline CDR1 LNHNV, CDR2 YYDKDF (reference sequence). Trimming took 0 bases from V and 11 from J; bases not matched to a gene: 4. The CDR3 protein is CATSRDPTGGDVLTF. Written as DNA, the CDR3 is TGTGCCACCAGCAGAGATCCGACAGGGGGCGACGTCCTGACTTTC.

The CDR3 nucleotides are TGTGCCAGCAGCCTTTTTCACAATCAGCCCCAGCATTTT. It is translated as CASSLFHNQPQHF. The chain has TRBV11-3 and TRBJ1-5; no definite D call. Per the germline V gene, CDR1 is SGHNT and CDR2 is YENEEA. V shed 5 bases and J shed 3 bases, with 8 bases lying between them. This CDR3 has 13 residues.

V and J are TRBV19 and TRBJ1-5; the D is unclear. Germline loops: CDR1 LNHDA, CDR2 SQIVND (reference sequence). This CDR3 has 15 amino acids. V was cut by 1 base and J by 8 bases, with 15 bases left in between. CDR3 region: CASSIGLVRRKPQHF. For the CDR3, the DNA is TGTGCCAGTAGTATAGGTTTGGTCAGGAGGAAGCCCCAGCATTTT.

This rearrangement joins TRBV29-1 to TRBJ2-5, with 8 bases that match TRBD1. CDR1 and CDR2 from the germline V gene are SQVTM and ANQGSEA. The CDR3 consists of 12 residues. V lost 6 bases to trimming and J lost 3 bases; unmatched junction nucleotides: 3. CDR3 bases: TGCAGCGTAGGGACAGGCGAAGAGACCCAGTACTTC. This codes for CSVGTGEETQYF.

V and J are TRBV7-2 and TRBJ1-6; 7 bases match TRBD1. The CDR3 is 15 amino acids. The trim removed 4 bases at V and 3 bases at J, leaving 3 bases unmatched. Germline values: CDR1 SGHTA, CDR2 FQGNSA. The CDR3 coding sequence is TGTGCCAGCAGCTACCGGGACAGCTATAATTCACCCCTCCACTTT. Residues: CASSYRDSYNSPLHF. Based on the CDR3 plus reference TRBV7-2 and TRBJ1-6, the full variable domain is GAGVSQSPSNKVTEKGKDVELRCDPISGHTALYWYRQSLGQGLEFLIYFQGNSAPDKSGLPSDRFSAERTGGSVSTLTIQRTQQEDSAVYLCASSYRDSYNSPLHFGNGTRLTVT.

A remark on this clonotype: This may come from a read error, since a much larger clone is one base off. The chain joins TRBV7-9 to TRBJ2-5; D may correspond to TRBD1 or TRBD2 (6 bases each). The germline V gene has CDR1 SEHNR and CDR2 FQNEAQ (reference sequence). CDR3 length: 14 amino acids. Trimming shortened V by 5 bases and J by 9 bases, and 19 bases separated the two germline ends. Here the CDR3 DNA reads TGTGCCAGCAGCCGATCGACCCCAGGGGAGGCCCAGTACTTC. Its translation: CASSRSTPGEAQYF.

Many counts were recorded for this clonotype. This chain connects TRBV29-1 to TRBJ2-6; possible D gene TRBD1, 5 bases. This CDR3 spans 15 amino acids. The ends were cut back, 7 bases at V and 0 bases at J, with 13 bases in the middle. Germline V lookup: CDR1 SQVTM, CDR2 ANQGSEA. The CDR3 nucleotides read TGCAGCGCCCGCGACAGCCGCTCTGGGGCCAACGTCCTGACTTTC. This encodes CSARDSRSGANVLTF. Supplemented by reference TRBV29-1 and TRBJ2-6, the full variable domain reads SAVISQKPSRDICQRGTSLTIQCQVDSQVTMMFWYRQQPGQSLTLIATANQGSEATYESGFVIDKFPISRPNLTFSTLTVSNMSPEDSSIYLCSARDSRSGANVLTFGAGSRLTVL.

Ten or more counts support this clonotype. This sequence joins TRBV15 and TRBJ2-7, with D hard to call. Between the trimmed V and J ends, which lost 0 bases and 4 bases, there was a span of 7 bases. Germline CDR1 and CDR2: LNHNV and YYDKDF (reference sequence). CDR3 size: 13 residues. The CDR3 coding sequence is TGTGCCACCAGCAGAGAGGAGAGATACGAGCAGTACTTC. Its protein product is CATSREERYEQYF.

V usage is TRBV5-4 and J usage is TRBJ2-3; no clear D gene. Between the trimmed V and J ends, which lost 1 base and 2 bases, there was a span of 11 bases. The germline CDR1 and CDR2 sequences are SGHNT and YYREEE (reference sequence). This CDR3 region has 15 residues. CDR3 coding DNA: TGTGCCAGCAGCTTGTATGGGGTAACCACAGATACGCAGTATTTT. It encodes CASSLYGVTTDTQYF.

CDR3 loop: CASGLGQGTGELFF. The CDR3 DNA reads as TGTGCTAGTGGTTTAGGACAGGGTACGGGGGAGCTGTTTTTT. J is TRBJ2-2 and V is TRBV12-3 or TRBV12-4, with 8 bases identical to TRBD1. This CDR3 comprises 14 residues.

About this clonotype: A much bigger clone sits one base away, suggesting this may be a read error. The chain couples TRBV25-1 to TRBJ2-7; 8 nucleotides match TRBD1. Germline-derived CDR1 and CDR2 are MGHDK and SYGVNS. The CDR3 extends over 15 amino acids. Trimming took 1 base from V and 2 from J; bases not matched to a gene: 4. The CDR3 nucleotides read TGTGCCAGCAGTGAATCCAGGACAGGGCCCTACGAGCAGTACTTC. This encodes CASSESRTGPYEQYF.

This clonotype has at least ten counts. This chain links TRBV15 with TRBJ2-5; 8 bases align to TRBD1. This CDR3 contains 15 residues. The germline gives CDR1 LNHNV, CDR2 YYDKDF (reference sequence). The V segment lost 5 bases and the J segment 1 base; nucleotides outside the gene matches: 6. The CDR3 coding sequence is TGTGCCACCAGCGACAGGGGAATCGCCCAAGAGACCCAGTACTTC. Its protein product is CATSDRGIAQETQYF.

The rearrangement joins TRBV20-1 to TRBJ1-4, with D perhaps TRBD1 (6 bases). This CDR3 region has 14 residues. The V gene's germline CDR1 is DFQATT and CDR2 SNEGSKA (reference sequence). Deletions cut 0 bases from V and 6 bases from J, with 11 bases between. The CDR3 DNA follows: TGCAGTGCTAGAGAGGGGCCAGGGGATGAAAAACTGTTTTTT. It codes for CSAREGPGDEKLFF.

The V call is TRBV2, the J call TRBJ2-6; D perhaps matches TRBD1 (6 bases). Germline CDR1 reads SNHLY; CDR2 reads FYNNEI. This CDR3 region has 13 residues. The chain's CDR3 is CASQGYGANVLTF. CDR3 nucleotide sequence: TGTGCTAGCCAGGGGTACGGGGCCAACGTCCTGACTTTC.